One and the same sample provided the 23 T cell receptor beta chains below, sequenced in a study of OX40 agonist ivuxolimab in advanced cancers. The library was generated by the immunoSEQ multiplex PCR assay. Here the immuneACCESS table is served through TCRdb, limited to in-frame sequences with V and J called. Missing clones are a known gap in these copies; in checked studies unresolved V genes cover under half, and the rest lacks a known reason. The sample table shows about 80,000 clones, and 90% are seen once. Roughly 0.72% of the sample lies in the top ten. The sample consisted of CD4+ or CD8+ T cells sorted from blood, taken in a trial of the OX40 agonist ivuxolimab. Receptors originate from an adult with an advanced solid tumor such as melanoma, head and neck, liver or kidney cancer.

The chain recombines TRBV5-1 with TRBJ1-1; D remains ambiguous. The CDR3 is 13 amino acids. Germline values: CDR1 SGHRS, CDR2 YFSETQ. Trimming took 5 bases from V and 7 from J, leaving 15 bases between them. The CDR3 loop is CASRALGRIEAFF. Written as DNA, the CDR3 is TGCGCCAGCAGAGCACTAGGACGGATTGAAGCTTTCTTT. Full variable domain (missing parts from reference TRBV5-1 and TRBJ1-1): KAGVTQTPRYLIKTRGQQVTLSCSPISGHRSVSWYQQTPGQGLQFLFEYFSETQRNKGNFPGRFSGRQFSNSRSEMNVSTLELGDSALYLCASRALGRIEAFFGQGTRLTVV.

V is TRBV6-5 and J is TRBJ2-7, with TRBD1 as a possible D gene (6 bases). Between the trimmed V and J ends, which lost 5 bases and 4 bases, there was a span of 12 bases. The CDR3 spans 13 residues. CDR1 and CDR2 from the germline V gene are MNHEY and SVGAGI. The chain's CDR3 is CASSRDINYEQYF. CDR3 DNA sequence: TGTGCCAGCAGTCGGGACATAAATTACGAGCAGTACTTC.

The V call is TRBV19, the J call TRBJ2-5; no reliable D call. The DNA matches TRBJ2-7 better at its end, which makes the J call doubtful. The length of the CDR3 is 15 residues. Germline values: CDR1 LNHDA, CDR2 SQIVND (reference sequence). The CDR3 nucleotides read TGTGCCAGTAGTATGTGGAGCCCAATTGGCTACGAGCAGTACTTC. Amino acids: CASSMWSPIGYEQYF.

V and J are TRBV6-5 and TRBJ1-1; 7 nucleotides match TRBD1. The CDR3 sequence is 14 residues long. Germline V gives CDR1 MNHEY, CDR2 SVGAGI. J gave up 1 base and V 3 bases, and 2 bases lay outside the gene matches. The CDR3 reads CASSYRTGNTEAFF. The CDR3 nucleotides read TGTGCCAGCAGTTATAGGACAGGGAACACTGAAGCTTTCTTT.

The chain links TRBV29-1 to TRBJ1-4, with 8 nucleotides matching TRBD1. The CDR3 is made up of 13 amino acids. Trimming took 4 bases from V and 6 from J; bases not matched to a gene: 4. The V gene's germline CDR1 is SQVTM and CDR2 ANQGSEA. CDR3 DNA: TGCAGCGTTGGGCAGGGGGCCCATGAAAAACTGTTTTTT. Its protein is CSVGQGAHEKLFF.

This sequence joins TRBV7-2 and TRBJ2-5; TRBD1 matches at 8 bases. CDR1 is SGHTA and CDR2 is FQGNSA in the germline V gene. The CDR3 contains 15 residues. J lost 4 bases, V lost 4 bases, and 8 bases had no gene match. CDR3 in amino acids: CASSSGQGVGETQYF. In DNA, the CDR3 is TGTGCCAGCAGCTCCGGACAGGGAGTCGGAGAGACCCAGTACTTC.

V gene TRBV2 combines with J gene TRBJ2-1, with D unclear. The germline V gene encodes CDR1 SNHLY and CDR2 FYNNEI. The V end lost 1 base, the J end lost 0 bases, and 10 bases lay between the germline ends. The CDR3 has 16 amino acids. CDR3 region: CASSEEVWSSYNEQFF. Here the CDR3 DNA reads TGTGCCAGCAGTGAAGAGGTGTGGAGCTCCTACAATGAGCAGTTCTTC.

In its sample, this clone was seen once. V usage is TRBV19 and J usage is TRBJ2-1; D uncertain. Looked up from germline, CDR1 is LNHDA and CDR2 is SQIVND (reference sequence). CDR3 size: 15 residues. V lost 6 bases, J lost 4 bases, and 16 bases lay in between. The CDR3 is CASRPLRTGYNEQFF. The CDR3, as DNA: TGTGCCAGTAGGCCGTTACGTACCGGATACAATGAGCAGTTCTTC.

This chain links TRBV21-1 with TRBJ1-5; TRBD1 is the table's D call, not checked against the DNA. TRBV21-1 is annotated as a pseudogene. The length of the CDR3 is 18 residues. The CDR3 bases are TGTGCCAGCAGCCCTAGGGACAGGGGCCACTTTAGCAATCAGCCCCAGCATTTT. Translated: CASSPRDRGHFSNQPQHF.

The chain employs TRBV19 and TRBJ1-2; 8 nucleotides agree with TRBD1. This CDR3 has 14 amino acids. V shed 5 bases, J shed 8 bases, and the junction held 10 bases outside the gene matches. Germline CDR1 and CDR2: LNHDA and SQIVND (reference sequence). Here the CDR3 DNA reads TGTGCCAGTAGTCGACAGGGGAAGACAGGCGGCTACACCTTC. This translates into CASSRQGKTGGYTF. Looking up the rest from reference TRBV19 and TRBJ1-2 gives the full variable domain: DGGITQSPKYLFRKEGQNVTLSCEQNLNHDAMYWYRQDPGQGLRLIYYSQIVNDFQKGDIAEGYSVSREKKESFPLTVTSAQKNPTAFYLCASSRQGKTGGYTFGSGTRLTVV.

This sequence joins TRBV4-1 and TRBJ2-7; 7 bases agree with TRBD2. The CDR3 has 16 residues. From germline, CDR1 is MGHRA and CDR2 YSYEKL. The J segment lost 3 bases and the V segment lost 1 base, leaving 9 bases of the junction unmatched. The CDR3 nucleotides are TGCGCCAGCAGCCAAGTTTATCGGCTAGCGGACTACGAGCAGTACTTC. Its protein product is CASSQVYRLADYEQYF.

This clone was detected only once. The CDR3 reads CASSRDRGGIWYGYTF. In DNA form, the CDR3 reads TGTGCCAGCAGCCGGGACCGGGGCGGGATATGGTATGGCTACACCTTC. The chain combines TRBV5-6 with TRBJ1-2, with D possibly being TRBD1 (5 bases). The CDR3 contains 16 residues. In germline, CDR1 is SGHDT, CDR2 YYEEEE. V was clipped by 4 bases and J by 5 bases, with 21 bases between them. Supplemented by reference TRBV5-6 and TRBJ1-2, the full variable domain reads DAGVTQSPTHLIKTRGQQVTLRCSPKSGHDTVSWYQQALGQGPQFIFQYYEEEERQRGNFPDRFSGHQFPNYSSELNVNALLLGDSALYLCASSRDRGGIWYGYTFGSGTRLTVV.

V is TRBV4-1 and J is TRBJ1-2; no definite D call. Trimming removed 1 base from V and 4 bases from J, with 13 bases in between. This CDR3 contains 15 residues. Germline CDR1 reads MGHRA; CDR2 reads YSYEKL. The CDR3 protein is CASSQALGGGYGYTF. In DNA, the CDR3 is TGCGCCAGCAGCCAAGCTTTAGGTGGAGGCTATGGCTACACCTTC.

V is TRBV4-1 and J is TRBJ2-7; D unresolved. This CDR3 is built from 13 residues. V was shortened by 4 bases and J by 3 bases, with 10 bases between the two germline ends. Germline CDR1 reads MGHRA; CDR2 reads YSYEKL. The CDR3 DNA reads as TGCGCCAGCAGCCCTACCAGCCTCTACGAGCAGTACTTC. Translation: CASSPTSLYEQYF.

V usage is TRBV4-3 and J usage is TRBJ1-2; D might be TRBD1 (6 bases). Deletions cut 0 bases from V and 8 bases from J, with 16 bases between. This CDR3 comprises 15 residues. Germline V gene data show CDR1 as LGHNA and CDR2 as YSLEER. The CDR3: CASSQEAPGAGGYTF. The CDR3 DNA follows: TGCGCCAGCAGCCAAGAAGCCCCGGGGGCCGGGGGCTACACCTTC.

This clone was detected a few times. The chain carries TRBV7-2 and TRBJ2-5; D not certain. The V and J ends lost 2 bases and 5 bases respectively, with 3 bases between them. From germline, CDR1 is SGHTA and CDR2 FQGNSA. The CDR3 consists of 11 residues. This CDR3 reads CASSLKETQYF. CDR3 DNA sequence: TGTGCCAGCAGCTTAAAGGAGACCCAGTACTTC.

The V call is TRBV6-5, the J call TRBJ1-2; 9 bases line up with TRBD1. V trimming: 6 bases; J trimming: 4 bases; junction bases outside the gene matches: 3. Germline-derived CDR1 and CDR2 are MNHEY and SVGAGI. This CDR3 is 13 amino acids long. The CDR3: CASRPDRGYGYTF. The CDR3 coding sequence is TGTGCCAGCAGGCCGGACAGGGGCTATGGCTACACCTTC.

The chain joins TRBV5-4 to TRBJ2-2; TRBD2 agrees at 7 bases. This CDR3 is built from 16 residues. J was trimmed by 3 bases and V by 2 bases; bases with no gene match: 7. From germline, CDR1 is SGHNT and CDR2 YYREEE (reference sequence). The CDR3 DNA reads TGTGCCAGCAGCTTCTCGAGGACTAGGGACACCGGGGAGCTGTTTTTT. Translated: CASSFSRTRDTGELFF. The full variable domain, with the rest looked up from reference TRBV5-4 and TRBJ2-2, is ETGVTQSPTHLIKTRGQQVTLRCSSQSGHNTVSWYQQALGQGPQFIFQYYREEENGRGNFPPRFSGLQFPNYSSELNVNALELDDSALYLCASSFSRTRDTGELFFGEGSRLTVL.

The chain links TRBV5-1 to TRBJ1-4, with no clear D. The CDR3 sequence is 14 residues long. Per germline, CDR1 SGHRS and CDR2 YFSETQ. Trimming shortened V by 2 bases and J by 8 bases, and 13 bases separated the two germline ends. This CDR3 reads CASSFGGLQEKLFF. DNA of the CDR3: TGCGCCAGCAGCTTTGGAGGTTTGCAGGAAAAACTGTTTTTT.

This clone was seen a single time. The chain employs TRBV4-1 and TRBJ2-1; weak D call: TRBD1 (6 bases). The germline V gene has CDR1 MGHRA and CDR2 YSYEKL. CDR3 size: 14 residues. Trimming shortened V by 2 bases and J by 4 bases, and 9 bases separated the two germline ends. For the CDR3, the DNA is TGCGCCAGCAGCCAAACGGGACAATACAATGAGCAGTTCTTC. Its translation: CASSQTGQYNEQFF.

V gene TRBV18 combines with J gene TRBJ1-1; D gene ambiguous. Trimming cost V 3 bases and J 1 base, with 9 bases left between them. Germline V CDR1 and CDR2: KGHSH, LQKENI. CDR3 length equals 14 residues. CDR3: CASSPADPNTEAFF. Here the CDR3 DNA reads TGTGCCAGCTCACCCGCGGACCCGAACACTGAAGCTTTCTTT.

V and J are TRBV7-2 and TRBJ2-3; D is ambiguous. The germline gives CDR1 SGHTA, CDR2 FQGNSA. V shed 5 bases and J shed 1 base, with 7 bases lying between them. CDR3 length equals 13 residues. The CDR3 loop reads CASSVTGTDTQYF. The CDR3 DNA follows: TGTGCCAGCAGCGTAACAGGCACAGATACGCAGTATTTT.

V is TRBV5-5 and J is TRBJ2-2; no clear D. CDR3 length equals 13 residues. V was clipped by 1 base and J by 4 bases, with 5 bases between them. Per the germline V gene, CDR1 is SGHKS and CDR2 is YYEKEE (reference sequence). The CDR3 reads CASSLLATGELFF. The CDR3 region has the DNA TGTGCCAGCAGCTTGTTGGCCACCGGGGAGCTGTTTTTT.